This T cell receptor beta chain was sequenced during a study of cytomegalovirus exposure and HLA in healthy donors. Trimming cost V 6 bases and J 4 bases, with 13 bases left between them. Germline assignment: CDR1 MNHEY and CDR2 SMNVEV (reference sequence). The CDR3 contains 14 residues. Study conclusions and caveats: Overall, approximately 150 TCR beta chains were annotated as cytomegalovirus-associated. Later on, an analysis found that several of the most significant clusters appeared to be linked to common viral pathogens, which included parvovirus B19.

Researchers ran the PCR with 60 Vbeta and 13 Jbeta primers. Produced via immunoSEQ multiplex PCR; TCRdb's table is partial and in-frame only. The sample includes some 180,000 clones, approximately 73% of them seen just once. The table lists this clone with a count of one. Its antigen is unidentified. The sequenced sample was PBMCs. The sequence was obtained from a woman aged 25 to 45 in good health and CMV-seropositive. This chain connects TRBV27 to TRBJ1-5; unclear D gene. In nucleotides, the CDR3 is TGTGCCAGCAGCTTGGGGAGAGGTAATCAGCCCCAGCATTTT. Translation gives CASSLGRGNQPQHF.